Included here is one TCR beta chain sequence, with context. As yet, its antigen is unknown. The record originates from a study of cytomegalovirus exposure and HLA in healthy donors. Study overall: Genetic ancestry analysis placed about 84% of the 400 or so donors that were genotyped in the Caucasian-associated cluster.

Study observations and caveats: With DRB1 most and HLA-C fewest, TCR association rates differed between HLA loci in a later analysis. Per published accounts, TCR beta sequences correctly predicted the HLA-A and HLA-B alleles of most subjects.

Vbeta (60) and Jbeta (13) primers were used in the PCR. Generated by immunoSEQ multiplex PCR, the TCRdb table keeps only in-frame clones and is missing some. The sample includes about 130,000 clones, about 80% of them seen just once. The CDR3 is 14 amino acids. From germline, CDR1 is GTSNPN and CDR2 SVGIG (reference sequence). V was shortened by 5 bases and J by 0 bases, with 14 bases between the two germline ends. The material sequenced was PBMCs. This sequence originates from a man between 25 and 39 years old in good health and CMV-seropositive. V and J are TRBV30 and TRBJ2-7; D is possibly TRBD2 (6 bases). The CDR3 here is CAWARDSNSYEQYF. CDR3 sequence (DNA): TGTGCCTGGGCCCGGGACTCTAACTCCTACGAGCAGTACTTC.